This TCR beta chain came from a study of blood T cells in healthy people across ages. Germline V gives CDR1 MDHEN, CDR2 SYDVKM. With 6 bases clipped from V and 9 bases from J, the junction kept 6 bases outside the gene matches. This CDR3 comprises 13 residues. This clonotype was seen a handful of times. Using a J-beta primer mix together with a sample-barcoded 5' primer, a second PCR was run for roughly 6 to 11 cycles. MiXCR was run by TCRdb on the 5' RACE reads, yielding one entry per CDR3 protein. This table has some 930,000 distinct CDR3 sequences, almost 30% appearing once. The sample was also reused in another study, on T cells of mothers and their children.

This sequence was found in a woman in her thirties or forties in good health. The chain has TRBV28 and TRBJ1-5, with 9 bases matching TRBD1. Sequenced input: blood. The CDR3 sequence is CASRGQGKGPQHF. CDR3 coding DNA: TGTGCCAGCAGGGGACAGGGAAAAGGGCCCCAGCATTTT.